This T cell receptor beta chain was sequenced in a study of T-cell reconstitution after alpha-beta-depleted transplantation in children. General study points: Approximately two months post-transplant, alpha-beta T cells reportedly originated from several hundred expanded graft clones. Where some patients showed high TCRbeta diversity at day 60, it came from recipient T cells and thymic progenitors that had survived. Fresh T-cell production supplied most of the T-cell counts and diversity seen one year after transplant.

Preparation of the TCRbeta library involved a method that used unique molecular identifiers. TCRdb itself ran the PCR reads through MiXCR, one entry per CDR3 protein. Among 600,000 to 700,000 distinct CDR3 sequences, around 12% were seen once, and the ten largest hold 0.79%. The table lists this clonotype with many counts. The antigen remains undetermined. The clonotype was recovered from a girl aged 2-10 years with congenital amegakaryocytic thrombocytopenia, due to receive a stem cell transplant. The sequencing here drew on PBMCs, taken before TCRalphabeta/CD19-depleted stem cell transplant.

The CDR3 is CASSQERSVTDTQYF. The CDR3 region has the DNA TGTGCCAGCAGCCAAGAACGTTCCGTTACAGATACGCAGTATTTT. V is TRBV4-2 and J is TRBJ2-3; no clear D. The CDR3 contains 15 residues. The V gene lost 0 bases and the J gene lost 3 bases, with 10 bases spanning the gap. Looked up from germline, CDR1 is LGHNA and CDR2 is YNFKEQ.